This T cell receptor beta chain came from a study of T cells in Graves' hyperthyroidism and ophthalmopathy. Study-level results: Median prediction lead before ophthalmopathy onset was about 6.5 months with the model. Also found in blood were most expanded thyroid clonotypes above 0.001. Through a model of 13 V-J features, ophthalmopathy was separated from stable hyperthyroidism.

Remarks on this clonotype: Its cognate antigen is unknown. One junction end does not reproduce the germline sequence, and a read error may be involved.

The source of the PBMCs was less than 12 ml of fresh peripheral blood. CDR3 size: 14 residues. Researchers amplified the TCR beta CDR3 regions from RNA transcripts. A first-round RT-PCR of the TCR CDR3 used the HTBI primer set. TCRdb analysed the multiplex PCR reads with MiXCR anew, one entry per CDR3 protein. The sample has roughly 500,000 distinct CDR3 sequences, 20% to 25% seen once. The sequencing sample was made of blood. The TCR sequence derives from a woman in her 70s with Graves' ophthalmopathy. V and J are TRBV12-3 or TRBV12-4 and TRBJ1-2; no firm D call. CDR3 loop: CASTLSSSVYGYTF. The CDR3 nucleotides read TGTGCCAGCACTTTATCGTCGTCAGTCTATGGCTACACCTTC.